This T cell receptor beta chain was retrieved from a study of CD8+CD57+ T cells in acquired aplastic anemia. Turning to the study itself: Quantities of DNA derived from sorted CD4+ and CD8+ cells averaged approximately 3.5 ug. Study observations and caveats: It was found that 25 to 35 CD8+ CDR3 sequences were shared between patients and controls. The CD8+ Simpson's diversity of patients and controls was not significantly different.

This clonotype was seen only once. No antigen is known for it. TCR beta VDJ and CDR3 profiling used genomic DNA as template. MiXCR, run by TCRdb on the reads, gives a single entry per CDR3 protein. Among approximately 180,000 distinct CDR3 sequences listed, about 60% were seen once. Germline assignment: CDR1 SGHRS and CDR2 YFSETQ. V shed 0 bases and J shed 1 base, with 10 bases lying between them. The CDR3 is 15 residues long. CD8+CD57+ cell expansion had been shown by flow cytometry in patients chosen for sequencing. Patients were untreated when blood was sampled. V gene TRBV5-1 combines with J gene TRBJ1-1, with D hard to call. The TCR comes from a human donor with aplastic anemia. Sequenced material: sorted CD4+, CD8+, or CD8+CD57+ T cells (not recorded which) from PBMCs. Here the CDR3 reads CASSLGTVQNTEAFF. The CDR3 nucleotides read TGCGCCAGCAGCTTGGGAACAGTACAGAACACTGAAGCTTTCTTT.